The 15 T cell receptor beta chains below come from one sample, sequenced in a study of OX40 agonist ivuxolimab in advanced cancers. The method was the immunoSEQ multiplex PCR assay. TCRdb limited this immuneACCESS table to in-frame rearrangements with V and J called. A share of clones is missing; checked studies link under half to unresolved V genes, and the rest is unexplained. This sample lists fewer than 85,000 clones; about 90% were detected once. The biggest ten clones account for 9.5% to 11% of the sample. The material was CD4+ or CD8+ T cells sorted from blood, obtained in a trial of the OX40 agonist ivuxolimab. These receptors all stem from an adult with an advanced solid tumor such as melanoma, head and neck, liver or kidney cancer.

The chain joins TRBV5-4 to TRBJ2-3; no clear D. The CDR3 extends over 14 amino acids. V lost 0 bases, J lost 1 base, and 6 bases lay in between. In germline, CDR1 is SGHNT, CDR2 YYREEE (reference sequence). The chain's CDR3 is CASSLVAGTDTQYF. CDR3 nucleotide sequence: TGTGCCAGCAGCTTGGTGGCGGGCACAGATACGCAGTATTTT. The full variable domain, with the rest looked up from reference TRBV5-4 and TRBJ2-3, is ETGVTQSPTHLIKTRGQQVTLRCSSQSGHNTVSWYQQALGQGPQFIFQYYREEENGRGNFPPRFSGLQFPNYSSELNVNALELDDSALYLCASSLVAGTDTQYFGPGTRLTVL.

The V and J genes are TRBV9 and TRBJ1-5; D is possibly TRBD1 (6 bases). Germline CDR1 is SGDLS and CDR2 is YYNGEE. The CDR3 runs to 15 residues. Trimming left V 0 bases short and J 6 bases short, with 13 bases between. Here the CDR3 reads CASSVAGGAGQPQHF. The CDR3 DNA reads TGTGCCAGCAGCGTAGCGGGGGGCGCGGGTCAGCCCCAGCATTTT.

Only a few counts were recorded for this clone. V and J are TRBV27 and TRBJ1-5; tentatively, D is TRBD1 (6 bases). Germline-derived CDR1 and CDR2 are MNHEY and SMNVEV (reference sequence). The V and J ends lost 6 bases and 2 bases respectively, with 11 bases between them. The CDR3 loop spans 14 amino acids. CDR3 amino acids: CASREGGGNQPQHF. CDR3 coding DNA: TGTGCCAGCAGGGAGGGGGGGGGCAATCAGCCCCAGCATTTT.

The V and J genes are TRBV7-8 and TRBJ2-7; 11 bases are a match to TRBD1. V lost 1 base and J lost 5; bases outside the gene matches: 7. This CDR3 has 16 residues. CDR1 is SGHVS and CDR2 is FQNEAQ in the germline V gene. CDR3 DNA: TGTGCCAGCAGCTTAGTTAGGACAGGGGGCAAGAACGAGCAGTACTTC. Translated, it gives CASSLVRTGGKNEQYF.

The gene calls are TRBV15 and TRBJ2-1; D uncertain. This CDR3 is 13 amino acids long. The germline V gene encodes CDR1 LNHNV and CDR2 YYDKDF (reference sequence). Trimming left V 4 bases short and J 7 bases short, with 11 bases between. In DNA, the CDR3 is TGTGCCACCAGCACGACCAGGTGGAATGAGCAGTTCTTC. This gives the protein CATSTTRWNEQFF. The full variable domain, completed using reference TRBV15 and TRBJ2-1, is DAMVIQNPRYQVTQFGKPVTLSCSQTLNHNVMYWYQQKSSQAPKLLFHYYDKDFNNEADTPDNFQSRRPNTSFCFLDIRSPGLGDTAMYLCATSTTRWNEQFFGPGTRLTVL.

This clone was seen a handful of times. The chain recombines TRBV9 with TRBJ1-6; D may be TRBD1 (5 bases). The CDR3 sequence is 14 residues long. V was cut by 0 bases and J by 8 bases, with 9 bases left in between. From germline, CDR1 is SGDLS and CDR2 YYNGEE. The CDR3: CASSVDQGDSPLHF. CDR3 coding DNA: TGTGCCAGCAGCGTAGACCAGGGTGATTCACCCCTCCACTTT. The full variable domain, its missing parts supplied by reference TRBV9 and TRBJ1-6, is DSGVTQTPKHLITATGQRVTLRCSPRSGDLSVYWYQQSLDQGLQFLIQYYNGEERAKGNILERFSAQQFPDLHSELNLSSLELGDSALYFCASSVDQGDSPLHFGNGTRLTVT.

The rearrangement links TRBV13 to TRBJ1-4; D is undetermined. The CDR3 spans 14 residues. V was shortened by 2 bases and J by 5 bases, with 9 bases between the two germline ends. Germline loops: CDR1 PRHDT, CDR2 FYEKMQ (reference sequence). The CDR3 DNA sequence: TGTGCCAGCAGCTTATTGGCGGCCAATGAAAAACTGTTTTTT. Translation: CASSLLAANEKLFF.

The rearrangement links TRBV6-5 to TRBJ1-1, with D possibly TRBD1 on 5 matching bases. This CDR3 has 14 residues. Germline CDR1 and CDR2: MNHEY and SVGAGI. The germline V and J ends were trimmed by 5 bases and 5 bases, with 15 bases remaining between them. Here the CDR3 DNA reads TGTGCCAGCAGTCCCCCCAGGGTACCAACTGAAGCTTTCTTT. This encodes CASSPPRVPTEAFF.

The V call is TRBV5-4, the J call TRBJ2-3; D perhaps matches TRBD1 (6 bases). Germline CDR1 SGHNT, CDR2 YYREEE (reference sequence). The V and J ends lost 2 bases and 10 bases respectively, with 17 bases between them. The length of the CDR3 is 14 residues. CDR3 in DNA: TGTGCCAGCAGCTTCCGGACAGAAGTAGAGCCGCAGTATTTT. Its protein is CASSFRTEVEPQYF.

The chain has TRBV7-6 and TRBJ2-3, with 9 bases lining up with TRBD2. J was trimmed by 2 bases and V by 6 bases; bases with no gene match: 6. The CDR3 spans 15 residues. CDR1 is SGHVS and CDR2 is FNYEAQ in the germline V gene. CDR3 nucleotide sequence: TGTGCCAGCAGTGTAGCGGGGGCGCCCACAGATACGCAGTATTTT. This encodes CASSVAGAPTDTQYF.

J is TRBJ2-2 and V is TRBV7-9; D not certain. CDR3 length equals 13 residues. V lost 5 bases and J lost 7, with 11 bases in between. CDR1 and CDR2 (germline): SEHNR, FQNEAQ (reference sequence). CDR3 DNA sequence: TGTGCCAGCAGCGCAGAAGAGCACGGGGAGCTGTTTTTT. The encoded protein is CASSAEEHGELFF.

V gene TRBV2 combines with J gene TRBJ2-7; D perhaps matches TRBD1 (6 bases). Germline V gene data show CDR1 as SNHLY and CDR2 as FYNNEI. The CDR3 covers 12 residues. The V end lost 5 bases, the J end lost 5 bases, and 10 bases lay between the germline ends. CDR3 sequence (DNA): TGTGCCAGCAGTTTCAGGGGCGACGAGCAGTACTTC. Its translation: CASSFRGDEQYF. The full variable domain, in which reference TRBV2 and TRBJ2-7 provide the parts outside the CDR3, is EPEVTQTPSHQVTQMGQEVILRCVPISNHLYFYWYRQILGQKVEFLVSFYNNEISEKSEIFDDQFSVERPDGSNFTLKIRSTKLEDSAMYFCASSFRGDEQYFGPGTRLTVT.

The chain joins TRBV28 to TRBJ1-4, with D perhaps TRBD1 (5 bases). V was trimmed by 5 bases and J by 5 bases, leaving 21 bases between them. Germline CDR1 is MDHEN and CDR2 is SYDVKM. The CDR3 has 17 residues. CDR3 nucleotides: TGTGCCAGCAGTATCCTTGGGGGGATCGGACAAAATGAAAAACTGTTTTTT. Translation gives CASSILGGIGQNEKLFF. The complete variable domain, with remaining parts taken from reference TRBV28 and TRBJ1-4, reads DVKVTQSSRYLVKRTGEKVFLECVQDMDHENMFWYRQDPGLGLRLIYFSYDVKMKEKGDIPEGYSVSREKKERFSLILESASTNQTSMYLCASSILGGIGQNEKLFFGSGTQLSVL.

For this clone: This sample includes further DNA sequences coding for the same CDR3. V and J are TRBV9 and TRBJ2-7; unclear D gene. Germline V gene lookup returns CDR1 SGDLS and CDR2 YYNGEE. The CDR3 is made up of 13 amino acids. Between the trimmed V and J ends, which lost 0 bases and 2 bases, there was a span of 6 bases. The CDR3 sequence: CASSVGQTYEQYF. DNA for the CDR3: TGTGCCAGCAGCGTAGGCCAGACCTACGAGCAGTACTTC.

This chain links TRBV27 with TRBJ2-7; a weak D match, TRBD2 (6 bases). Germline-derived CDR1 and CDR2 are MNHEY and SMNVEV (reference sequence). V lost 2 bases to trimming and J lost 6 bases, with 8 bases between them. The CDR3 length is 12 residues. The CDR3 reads CASSLGGSEQYF. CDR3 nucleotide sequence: TGTGCCAGCAGTTTAGGGGGGAGCGAGCAGTACTTC.